This T cell receptor (beta chain) was recovered during a study of lymphopenia after photon versus proton radiotherapy. General study points: Only patients who died were analyzed for survival; proton advantage is unproven. Oligoclonal CD8+ Temra expansion after nadir drove photon patients' diversity drop. Photon-treated patients lost naive T cells and TCR diversity; proton-treated stayed stable.

The table came from immunoSEQ multiplex PCR; TCRdb's copy has only in-frame clones and leaves some out. The sample lists about 53,000 clones; 83% were seen once. CDR1 and CDR2 from the germline V gene are SGHAT and FQNNGV. V shed 5 bases and J shed 2 bases, with 14 bases lying between them. The CDR3 has 15 amino acids. This clone was counted only a few times. Its matching antigen is unknown. The gene calls are TRBV11-2 and TRBJ2-3; the D gene could be TRBD1 or TRBD2 (5 bases each). This clonotype was sampled from a man over 45 with gastric cancer. Sample: peripheral blood, taken from a patient treated with photon-based radiotherapy. The CDR3 DNA is TGTGCCAGCAGCCAGATCGGGACCTACACAGATACGCAGTATTTT. This sequence encodes CASSQIGTYTDTQYF. Full variable domain (remainder filled in from reference TRBV11-2 and TRBJ2-3): EAGVAQSPRYKIIEKRQSVAFWCNPISGHATLYWYQQILGQGPKLLIQFQNNGVVDDSQLPKDRFSAERLKGVDSTLKIQPAKLEDSAVYLCASSQIGTYTDTQYFGPGTRLTVL.